This T cell receptor (beta chain) was profiled in a study of blood T cell repertoires in COVID-19. CDR3 length equals 15 residues. V was clipped by 3 bases and J by 6 bases; unmatched bases: 6. Germline V gives CDR1 LNHDA, CDR2 SQIVND (reference sequence). Participants were aged roughly 18 to 90 years, lived in about two dozen US areas, and enrolled virtually. Clinical history as reported by participants underpinned cohort assignment. In the original workflow: Reference gene primer amplification gave nucleated cell count estimates. Produced via immunoSEQ multiplex PCR; TCRdb's table is partial and in-frame only. V, J and clone size reflect that table, while D and trimming were determined from the DNA. The table shows fewer than 400,000 clones, with 90% occurring only once.

Sequences were obtained from PBMCs or T cells enriched from blood (not recorded which). The chain has TRBV19 and TRBJ1-4, with 8 bases aligning to TRBD1. This receptor was taken from a woman in her twenties or thirties who had been exposed to COVID-19. CDR3 nucleotide sequence: TGTGCCAGTAGTATGTTCAGGGGGCTGGATGAAAAACTGTTTTTT. This translates into CASSMFRGLDEKLFF.